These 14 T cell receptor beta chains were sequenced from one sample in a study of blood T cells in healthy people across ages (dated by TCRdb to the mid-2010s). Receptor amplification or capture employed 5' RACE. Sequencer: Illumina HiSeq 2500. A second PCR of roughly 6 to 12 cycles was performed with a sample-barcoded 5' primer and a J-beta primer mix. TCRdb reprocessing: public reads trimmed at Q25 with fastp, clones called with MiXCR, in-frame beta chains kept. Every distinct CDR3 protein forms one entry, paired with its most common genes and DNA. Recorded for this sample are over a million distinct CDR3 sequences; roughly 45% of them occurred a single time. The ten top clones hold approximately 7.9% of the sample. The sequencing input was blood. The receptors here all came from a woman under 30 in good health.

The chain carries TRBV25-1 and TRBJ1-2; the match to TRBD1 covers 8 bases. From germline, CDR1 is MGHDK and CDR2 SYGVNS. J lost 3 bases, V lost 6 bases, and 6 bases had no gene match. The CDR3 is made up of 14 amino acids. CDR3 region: CASSVTGGYYGYTF. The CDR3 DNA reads TGTGCCAGCAGCGTTACAGGGGGATACTATGGCTACACCTTC.

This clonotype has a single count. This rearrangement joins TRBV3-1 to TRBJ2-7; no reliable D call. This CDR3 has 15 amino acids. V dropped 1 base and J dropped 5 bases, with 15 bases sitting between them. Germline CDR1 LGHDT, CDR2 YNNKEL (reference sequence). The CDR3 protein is CASSQGSWDRHEQYF. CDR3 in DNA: TGTGCCAGCAGCCAAGGATCTTGGGATCGACACGAGCAGTACTTC.

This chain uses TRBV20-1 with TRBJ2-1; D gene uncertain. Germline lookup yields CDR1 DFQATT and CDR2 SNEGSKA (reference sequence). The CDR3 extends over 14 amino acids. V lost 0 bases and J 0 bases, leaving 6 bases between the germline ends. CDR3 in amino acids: CSAREKYSYNEQFF. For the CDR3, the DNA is TGCAGTGCTAGAGAGAAGTACTCCTACAATGAGCAGTTCTTC.

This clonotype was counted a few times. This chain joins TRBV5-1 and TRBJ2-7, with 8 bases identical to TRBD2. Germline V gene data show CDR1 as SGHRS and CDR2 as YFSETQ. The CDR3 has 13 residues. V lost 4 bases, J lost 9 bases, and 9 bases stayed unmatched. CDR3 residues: CASSPGLVGVQYF. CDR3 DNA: TGCGCCAGCAGCCCGGGACTAGTCGGTGTGCAGTACTTC.

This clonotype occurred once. In nucleotides, the CDR3 is TGCAGTGCCACGGCTAGCGGGAGAAGGAGCACAGATACGCAGTATTTT. It codes for CSATASGRRSTDTQYF. V and J are TRBV20-1 and TRBJ2-3, with 10 bases aligning to TRBD2. With V trimmed by 6 bases and J by 0 bases, 9 bases remained unmatched. Germline-derived CDR1 and CDR2 are DFQATT and SNEGSKA (reference sequence). The CDR3 length is 16 residues.

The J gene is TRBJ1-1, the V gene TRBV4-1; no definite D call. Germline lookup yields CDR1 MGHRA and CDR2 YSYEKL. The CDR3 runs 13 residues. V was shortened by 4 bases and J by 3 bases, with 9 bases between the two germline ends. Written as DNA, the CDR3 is TGCGCCAGCAGCCGACACAAAGACACTGAAGCTTTCTTT. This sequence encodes CASSRHKDTEAFF.

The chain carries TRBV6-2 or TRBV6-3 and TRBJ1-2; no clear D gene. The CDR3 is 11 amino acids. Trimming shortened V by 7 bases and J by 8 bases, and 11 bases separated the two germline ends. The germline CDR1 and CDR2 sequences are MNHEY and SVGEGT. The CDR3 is CASMTRLGYTF. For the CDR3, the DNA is TGTGCCAGCATGACAAGGTTGGGCTACACCTTC.

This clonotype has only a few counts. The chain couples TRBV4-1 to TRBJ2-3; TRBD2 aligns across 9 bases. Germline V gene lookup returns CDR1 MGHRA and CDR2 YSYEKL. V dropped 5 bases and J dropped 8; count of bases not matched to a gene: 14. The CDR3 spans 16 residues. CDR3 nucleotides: TGCGCCAGCAGCGCACGACTAGCGGTGCCAGAGAGTACGCAGTATTTT. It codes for CASSARLAVPESTQYF.

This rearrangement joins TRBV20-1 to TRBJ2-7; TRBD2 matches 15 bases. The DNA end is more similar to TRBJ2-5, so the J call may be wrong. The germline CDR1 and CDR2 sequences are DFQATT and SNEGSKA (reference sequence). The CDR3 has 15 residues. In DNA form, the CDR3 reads TGCAGTGCTAGACGGACTAGCGGGGGGGCTGAGACCCAGTACTTC. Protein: CSARRTSGGAETQYF.

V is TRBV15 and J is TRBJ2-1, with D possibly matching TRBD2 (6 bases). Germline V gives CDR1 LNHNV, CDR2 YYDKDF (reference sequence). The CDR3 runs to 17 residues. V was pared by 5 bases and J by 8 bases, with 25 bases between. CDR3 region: CATSRLDGLGRLHEQFF. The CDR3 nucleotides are TGTGCCACCAGCCGCCTTGACGGACTGGGGAGGCTTCATGAGCAGTTCTTC. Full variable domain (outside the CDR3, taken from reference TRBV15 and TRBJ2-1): DAMVIQNPRYQVTQFGKPVTLSCSQTLNHNVMYWYQQKSSQAPKLLFHYYDKDFNNEADTPDNFQSRRPNTSFCFLDIRSPGLGDTAMYLCATSRLDGLGRLHEQFFGPGTRLTVL.

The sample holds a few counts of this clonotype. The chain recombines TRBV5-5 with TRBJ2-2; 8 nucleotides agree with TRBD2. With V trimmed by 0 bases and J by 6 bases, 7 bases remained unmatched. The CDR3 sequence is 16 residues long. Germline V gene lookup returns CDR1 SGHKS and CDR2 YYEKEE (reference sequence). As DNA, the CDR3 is TGTGCCAGCAGCTTGGAGGCGGGGGGCAGTGCCGGGGAGCTGTTTTTT. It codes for CASSLEAGGSAGELFF.

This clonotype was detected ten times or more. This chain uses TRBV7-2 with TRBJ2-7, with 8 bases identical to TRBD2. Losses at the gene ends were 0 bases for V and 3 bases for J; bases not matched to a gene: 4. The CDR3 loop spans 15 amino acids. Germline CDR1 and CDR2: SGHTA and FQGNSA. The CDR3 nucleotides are TGTGCCAGCAGCTTAGCAAGCGGGGGTTACTACGAGCAGTACTTC. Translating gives CASSLASGGYYEQYF.

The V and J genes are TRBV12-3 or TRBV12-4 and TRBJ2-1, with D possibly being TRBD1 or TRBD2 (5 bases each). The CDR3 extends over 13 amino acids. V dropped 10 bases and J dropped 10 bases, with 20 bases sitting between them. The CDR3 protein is CATKAGRGDEQFF. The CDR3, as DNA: TGTGCCACCAAGGCAGGAAGAGGGGACGAGCAGTTCTTC.

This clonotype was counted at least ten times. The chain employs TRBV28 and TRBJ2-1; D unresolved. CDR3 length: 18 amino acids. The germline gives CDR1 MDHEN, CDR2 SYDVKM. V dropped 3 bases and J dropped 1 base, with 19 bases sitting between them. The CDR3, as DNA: TGTGCCAGCAGTTTTCTCAATGGGTTCACAGCATCCTACAATGAGCAGTTCTTC. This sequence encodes CASSFLNGFTASYNEQFF.